Listed below are T cell receptor beta chains from one sample, sequenced in a study of OX40 agonist ivuxolimab in advanced cancers. Clones were read by immunoSEQ multiplex PCR, and TCRdb kept only the in-frame ones, dropping some. The sample comprises tens of thousands of clones, 84% of which are singletons, and 0.95% to 1.2% rests with the top ten. The sequenced sample was CD4+ or CD8+ T cells sorted from blood, obtained in a trial of the OX40 agonist ivuxolimab. The receptors come from an adult with an advanced solid tumor such as melanoma, head and neck, liver or kidney cancer. Both conserved end residues are part of each CDR3. The D gene is left open where the match is weak. Size is omitted from some rows. Given values are once, few, many or a class for expanded clones.

TRBV6-1	14	TRBD1	.	TRBJ2-2	CASTLTGGTGELFF	TGTGCCAGCACTCTGACAGGGGGCACCGGGGAGCTGTTTTTT
TRBV7-3	17	TRBD2	.	TRBJ2-1	CASSLSRRLAENNEQFF	TGTGCCAGCAGCTTAAGTCGACGGCTAGCGGAAAACAATGAGCAGTTCTTC
TRBV21-1	18	.	.	TRBJ1-2	CASSKPYSNFGQGQSYTF	TGTGCCAGCAGCAAACCCTACTCAAACTTCGGACAGGGACAGAGCTACACCTTC
TRBV5-8	17	TRBD1	.	TRBJ2-3	CASSLNRQGGSTDTQYF	TGTGCCAGCAGCTTGAATCGACAGGGGGGGAGCACAGATACGCAGTATTTT
TRBV18	13	TRBD1	.	TRBJ1-1	CASSSTGDTEAFF	TGTGCCAGCTCATCGACAGGGGACACTGAAGCTTTCTTT
TRBV6-5	15	TRBD1	medium-sized	TRBJ1-6	CASSLSGTGGSPLHF	TGTGCCAGCAGTCTGTCCGGGACAGGGGGTTCACCCCTCCACTTT
TRBV6-5	14	.	.	TRBJ2-3	CASSYRGLGDTQYF	TGTGCCAGCAGTTACAGGGGTTTAGGGGATACGCAGTATTTT
TRBV7-9	13	.	.	TRBJ1-2	CASSLRDNGGYTF	TGTGCCAGCAGCCTGCGGGACAATGGAGGCTACACCTTC
TRBV7-2	12	.	.	TRBJ2-2	CASSLKPGELFF	TGTGCCAGCAGCTTAAAACCCGGGGAGCTGTTTTTT
TRBV7-6	15	TRBD1	.	TRBJ1-3	CASSPQGATGNTIYF	TGTGCCAGCAGCCCACAGGGGGCCACCGGAAACACCATATATTTT
TRBV28	14	.	.	TRBJ1-5	CASSFGSGNQPQHF	TGTGCCAGCAGTTTTGGGTCGGGGAATCAGCCCCAGCATTTT
TRBV28	12	.	.	TRBJ2-5	CASRQGQETQYF	TGTGCCAGCAGACAGGGACAAGAGACCCAGTACTTC
TRBV5-4	16	.	.	TRBJ1-1	CASSSPDLFLNTEAFF	TGTGCCAGCAGCTCCCCTGACCTTTTTTTGAACACTGAAGCTTTCTTT
TRBV10-3	15	TRBD1	.	TRBJ1-6	CAISESWTGDSPLHF	TGTGCCATCAGTGAGTCCTGGACAGGGGATTCACCCCTCCACTTT
TRBV28	14	.	.	TRBJ1-5	CASTGILGNQPQHF	TGTGCCAGCACGGGAATTCTGGGCAATCAGCCCCAGCATTTT
TRBV28	15	TRBD2	.	TRBJ2-3	CASSFGGGGTDTQYF	TGTGCCAGCAGTTTTGGCGGGGGAGGCACAGATACGCAGTATTTT
TRBV2	15	TRBD2	.	TRBJ2-1	CASSVSGGGIDEQFF	TGTGCCAGCAGTGTTAGCGGGGGGGGTATAGATGAGCAGTTCTTC
TRBV5-1	15	.	.	TRBJ1-5	CASRWGGDSNQPQHF	TGCGCCAGCAGGTGGGGGGGCGATAGCAATCAGCCCCAGCATTTT
TRBV27	13	.	.	TRBJ2-5	CASSLEPGVTQYF	TGTGCCAGCAGTTTAGAGCCTGGCGTGACCCAGTACTTC
TRBV6-1	15	.	.	TRBJ2-2	CASSPGRLGTGELFF	TGTGCCAGCAGTCCCGGAAGGCTCGGCACCGGGGAGCTGTTTTTT
TRBV30	11	TRBD2	few	TRBJ2-3	CAWAGGSTQYF	TGTGCCTGGGCGGGGGGGAGTACGCAGTATTTT
TRBV6-5	14	.	.	TRBJ1-1	CASSYSYRNTEAFF	TGTGCCAGCAGTTACTCGTATAGGAACACTGAAGCTTTCTTT
TRBV6-1	16	.	.	TRBJ2-3	CASSEVNVLYTDTQYF	TGTGCCAGCAGTGAAGTGAACGTCCTTTACACAGATACGCAGTATTTT
TRBV7-9	18	TRBD2	.	TRBJ2-5	CASSSFGYKAGGRETQYF	TGTGCCAGCAGCAGCTTCGGGTATAAAGCGGGGGGCCGAGAGACCCAGTACTTC
TRBV6-6	16	TRBD1	few	TRBJ1-5	CASGRPGQGTSQPQHF	TGTGCCAGCGGAAGACCGGGACAGGGTACGAGTCAGCCCCAGCATTTT
TRBV15	16	.	.	TRBJ1-3	CATSRDSGSSGNTIYF	TGTGCCACCAGCAGAGATAGTGGCAGCTCTGGAAACACCATATATTTT
TRBV7-2	14	.	.	TRBJ1-1	CASSSTGRNTEAFF	TGTGCCAGCAGCTCAACAGGGAGGAACACTGAAGCTTTCTTT
TRBV12-5	17	TRBD1	.	TRBJ1-1	CASGWIARQGALTEAFF	TGTGCTAGTGGTTGGATCGCCCGACAGGGGGCCCTCACTGAAGCTTTCTTT
TRBV5-6	13	.	.	TRBJ1-2	CASSFFSPGGYTF	TGTGCCAGCAGCTTCTTCTCTCCGGGTGGCTACACCTTC
TRBV5-8	16	.	.	TRBJ2-3	CASSNRTHRWTDTQYF	TGTGCCAGCAGCAACAGGACTCACCGATGGACAGATACGCAGTATTTT
TRBV27	12	.	few	TRBJ2-7	CASSLVGGEQYF	TGTGCCAGCAGTTTAGTCGGGGGCGAGCAGTACTTC
TRBV9	17	.	.	TRBJ1-3	CASSVGRTAYSGNTIYF	TGTGCCAGCAGCGTAGGCCGTACCGCCTACTCTGGAAACACCATATATTTT
TRBV5-4	19	TRBD2	.	TRBJ2-3	CASSPGGLAGSPSTDTQYF	TGTGCCAGCAGTCCGGGTGGACTAGCGGGGAGTCCAAGCACAGATACGCAGTATTTT
TRBV5-4	16	TRBD2	.	TRBJ2-2	CASSFGGVMNTGELFF	TGTGCCAGCAGCTTCGGGGGGGTGATGAACACCGGGGAGCTGTTTTTT
TRBV28	15	TRBD2	.	TRBJ2-2	CASSKRTGGTGELFF	TGTGCCAGCAGTAAGAGGACGGGGGGAACCGGGGAGCTGTTTTTT
TRBV5-4	15	.	.	TRBJ1-1	CASSLGLGDGTEAFF	TGTGCCAGCAGTTTGGGTTTGGGGGACGGCACTGAAGCTTTCTTT
TRBV6-1	15	TRBD1	once	TRBJ1-2	CASSFAGTGSYGYTF	TGTGCCAGCAGTTTCGCCGGGACAGGGTCCTATGGCTACACCTTC
TRBV2	15	.	.	TRBJ2-1	CASSRTQSSYNEQFF	TGTGCCAGCAGTAGGACACAGAGCTCCTACAATGAGCAGTTCTTC